The subject of this entry is one T cell receptor beta chain. Its recognized antigen is unknown. No per-base quality is available; no much larger clone lies one base away. The data originate from a study of a mutant IDH1 vaccine in newly diagnosed glioma (dated by TCRdb to the early 2020s). In terms of the full investigation: Of the roughly 33 treated patients, around 60% were male and around 40% were female, and the mean age was approximately 39 years. Prior to enrollment, patients had been given standard therapy consisting of radiotherapy alone, temozolomide alone, or radiochemotherapy with temozolomide, with the combination given to most patients. For exploratory analyses, 25 to 30 treated patients had longitudinal TCRB deep sequencing done wherever samples were available. Six visits were used for peripheral blood collection: V03 (baseline), V05, V07, V10, V12 and V13. Results the study describes overall, beyond this receptor: Changes in the top peripheral T cell clonotypes picked up by TCRB sequencing did not appear to be linked to pseudoprogression. Across multiple MHC alleles, vaccine-induced immune responses were seen in 90% to 95% of patients. The authors stated that sample limitations prevented analyses of patient blood samples from being reproduced. Selection of PBMC samples for TCRB deep sequencing was based on availability.

According to the study, the label for this sample's time point signals: baseline, week 1 (first vaccination visit). Explained via the paper, the treatment or condition label denotes: pre-vaccination baseline after standard-of-care therapy. Newly diagnosed WHO grade 3 or 4 IDH1-mutant astrocytomas showing loss of nuclear ATRX were present in the donors. The samples were drawn from NOA16, a multicentre, single-arm, open-label phase I trial in Germany that tested a mutant IDH1 peptide vaccine in humans for the first time. Visit V03 blood draws served as the baseline sample for immunogenicity testing. Genomic DNA for TCRB sequencing was extracted from EDTA blood using the DNeasy Blood and Tissue Kit. Counted from cysteine to phenylalanine, this CDR3 has 14 amino acids. The read is trimmed to its CDR3 DNA, 42 bases read in frame from base 1. The CDR1 and CDR2 encoded by the germline V gene are SGHRS and YFSETQ. The V and J ends are trimmed by 3 bases and 1 base, leaving 10 bases between them.

Library prep was done by the immunoSEQ multiplex PCR assay. The hsTCRB Kit was used according to the manufacturer's protocol to amplify rearranged TCR beta chain sequences. An Illumina MiSeq was used to sequence the TCRB libraries. The authors processed their data as follows. The kit vendor's proprietary platform handled demultiplexing, trimming and gene mapping. The table comes from immuneACCESS by way of TCRdb, which keeps in-frame sequences with V and J called. Part of the clones is missing from these tables; in studies checked, under half for an unresolved V gene and the rest for unknown reasons. That table supplies the V and J calls and clone size; D and trimming were determined from the DNA. This sample has over 15,000 clones in its table, and around 95% of those were observed once. The ten largest clones add up to approximately 3.5% of the sample.

This sample comprised peripheral blood mononuclear cells (PBMCs), obtained from a glioma patient treated with radiotherapy, temozolomide or both. Here the chain combines TRBV5-1 and TRBJ2-5, and TRBD1 may be the D gene, going by 5 matching bases. This TCR came from a young woman with glioma. Some clones in this sample may be carry-over from other donors' samples. The CDR3 loop reads CASSSQAFQETQYF. At the DNA level, the sequence is TGCGCCAGCAGCTCACAGGCGTTCCAAGAGACCCAGTACTTC.